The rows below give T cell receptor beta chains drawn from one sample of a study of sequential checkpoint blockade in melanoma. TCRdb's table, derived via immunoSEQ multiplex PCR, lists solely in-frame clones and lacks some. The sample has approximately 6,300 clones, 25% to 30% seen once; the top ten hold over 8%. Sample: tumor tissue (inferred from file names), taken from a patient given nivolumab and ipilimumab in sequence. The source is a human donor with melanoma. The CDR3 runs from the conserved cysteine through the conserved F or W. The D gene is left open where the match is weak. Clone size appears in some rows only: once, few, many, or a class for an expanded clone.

CASNPESGYNEQFF	TGTGCCAGTAATCCGGAAAGCGGGTACAATGAGCAGTTCTTC	TRBJ2-1	TRBV19	-	-
CASSSADSSYEQYF	TGTGCCAGCAGTTCCGCAGACAGTTCCTACGAGCAGTACTTC	TRBJ2-7	TRBV6-8	-	-
CASSRGGGQPQHF	TGTGCCAGCTCCCGAGGGGGCGGACAGCCCCAGCATTTT	TRBJ1-5	TRBV18	medium-sized	TRBD1
CASSPRESGTFAGFGQYF	TGTGCCAGCTCACCACGGGAATCCGGGACTTTCGCCGGTTTCGGGCAGTACTTC	TRBJ2-7	TRBV18	-	-
CASSETGGGETQYF	TGTGCCAGTAGCGAAACAGGGGGTGGGGAGACCCAGTACTTC	TRBJ2-5	TRBV19	-	TRBD1
CASGQGFYEQYF	TGTGCCAGCGGACAGGGATTCTACGAGCAGTACTTC	TRBJ2-7	TRBV19	once	TRBD1
CASSPSTSGQETQYF	TGTGCCAGCTCACCAAGCACTAGCGGCCAAGAGACCCAGTACTTC	TRBJ2-5	TRBV18	-	TRBD2
CASSMSGTGRSNYGYTF	TGTGCCAGTAGTATGTCCGGGACAGGGAGATCAAACTATGGCTACACCTTC	TRBJ1-2	TRBV19	-	TRBD1
CASSYSWDEQFF	TGTGCCAGCAGTTACTCGTGGGATGAGCAGTTCTTC	TRBJ2-1	TRBV6-8	few	-
CAGSERTEAFF	TGTGCCGGGTCGGAACGGACTGAAGCTTTCTTT	TRBJ1-1	TRBV30	few	-
CASSEGAYTDTQYF	TGTGCCAGCAGTGAAGGAGCATACACAGATACGCAGTATTTT	TRBJ2-3	TRBV6-1	-	-
CASSVTGVYGYTF	TGTGCCAGCAGTGTTACAGGGGTTTATGGCTACACCTTC	TRBJ1-2	TRBV6-8	-	TRBD1
CASRLADFSGRTYMGTQYF	TGTGCAAGTCGCTTAGCCGACTTTAGCGGGAGGACCTATATGGGGACCCAGTACTTC	TRBJ2-5	TRBV12-2	few	-
CASSVGTGGVEQYF	TGTGCCAGCAGCGTAGGGACAGGGGGCGTCGAGCAGTACTTC	TRBJ2-7	TRBV9	medium-sized	TRBD1
CASSYSSQRLAKNIQYF	TGTGCCAGCAGTTACTCGAGCCAGAGGCTAGCCAAAAACATTCAGTACTTC	TRBJ2-4	TRBV6-8	-	-
CASSPVSGADTQYF	TGTGCCAGCAGCCCCGTCTCTGGTGCAGATACGCAGTATTTT	TRBJ2-3	TRBV12-1	-	-
CASQPLGFPYEQYF	TGTGCCAGTCAACCTCTAGGGTTTCCCTACGAGCAGTACTTC	TRBJ2-7	TRBV28	medium-sized	-
CASRPRSGGFTGELFF	TGTGCCAGCAGGCCCCGATCAGGGGGCTTTACCGGGGAGCTGTTTTTT	TRBJ2-2	TRBV6-8	few	TRBD1
CASSEEDSHGYTF	TGCGCCAGCAGTGAAGAGGACAGCCATGGCTACACCTTC	TRBJ1-2	TRBV10-2	-	-
CAISESSYEQYF	TGTGCCATCAGTGAGTCGAGCTACGAGCAGTACTTC	TRBJ2-7	TRBV10-3	-	-
CASSLWAAYEQYF	TGTGCCAGCTCTTTGTGGGCTGCCTACGAGCAGTACTTC	TRBJ2-7	TRBV7-2	-	-
CASSQVGSGNTIYF	-	TRBJ1-3	TRBV1	few	-
CASSPDSHNEKLFF	TGTGCCAGCAGCCCTGACAGCCATAATGAAAAACTGTTTTTT	TRBJ1-4	TRBV11-3	many	-
CASSEGSWSEAFF	TGTGCCAGCAGTGAAGGGTCATGGAGTGAAGCTTTCTTT	TRBJ1-1	TRBV6-1	few	-
CAWSGVGSAPRGDTQYF	TGTGCCTGGAGTGGCGTAGGGAGTGCCCCAAGAGGAGATACGCAGTATTTT	TRBJ2-3	TRBV30	-	-